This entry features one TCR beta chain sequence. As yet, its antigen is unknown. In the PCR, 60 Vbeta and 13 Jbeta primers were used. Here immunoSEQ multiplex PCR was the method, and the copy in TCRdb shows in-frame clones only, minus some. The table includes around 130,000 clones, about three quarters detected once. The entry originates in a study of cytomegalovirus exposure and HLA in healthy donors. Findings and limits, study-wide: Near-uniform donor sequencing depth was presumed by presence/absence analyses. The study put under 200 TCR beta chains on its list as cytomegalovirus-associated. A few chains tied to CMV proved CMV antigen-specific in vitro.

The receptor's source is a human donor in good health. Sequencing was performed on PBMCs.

The CDR3 is CASSPIRGGTGELFF. The CDR3, as DNA: TGTGCCAGCAGCCCCATTAGGGGCGGAACCGGGGAGCTGTTTTTT. The chain links TRBV11-2 to TRBJ2-2; perhaps TRBD1 as D (5 bases). The CDR3 runs 15 residues. From germline, CDR1 is SGHAT and CDR2 FQNNGV. Trimming took 5 bases from V and 5 from J, leaving 15 bases between them.